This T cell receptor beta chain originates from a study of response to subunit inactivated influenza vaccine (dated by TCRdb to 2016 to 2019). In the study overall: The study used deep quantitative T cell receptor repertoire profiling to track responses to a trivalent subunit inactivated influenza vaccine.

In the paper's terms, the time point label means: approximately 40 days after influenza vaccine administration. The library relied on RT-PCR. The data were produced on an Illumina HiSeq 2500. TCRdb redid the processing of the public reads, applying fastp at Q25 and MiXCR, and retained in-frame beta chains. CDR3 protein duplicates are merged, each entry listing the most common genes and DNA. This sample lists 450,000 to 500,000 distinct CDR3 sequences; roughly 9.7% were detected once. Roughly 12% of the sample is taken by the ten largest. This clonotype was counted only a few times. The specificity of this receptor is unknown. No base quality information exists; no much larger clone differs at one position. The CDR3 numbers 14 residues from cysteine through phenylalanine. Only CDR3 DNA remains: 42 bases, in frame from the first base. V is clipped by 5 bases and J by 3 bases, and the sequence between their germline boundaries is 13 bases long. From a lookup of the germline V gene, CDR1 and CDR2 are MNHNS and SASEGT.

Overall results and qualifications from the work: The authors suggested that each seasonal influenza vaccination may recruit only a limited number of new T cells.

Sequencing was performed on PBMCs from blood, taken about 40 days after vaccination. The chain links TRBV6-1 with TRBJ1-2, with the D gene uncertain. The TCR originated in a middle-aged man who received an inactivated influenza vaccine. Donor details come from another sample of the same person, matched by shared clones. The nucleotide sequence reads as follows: TGTGCCAGCAGTCCCCGCGCATTGTACTATGGCTACACCTTC. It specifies CASSPRALYYGYTF.